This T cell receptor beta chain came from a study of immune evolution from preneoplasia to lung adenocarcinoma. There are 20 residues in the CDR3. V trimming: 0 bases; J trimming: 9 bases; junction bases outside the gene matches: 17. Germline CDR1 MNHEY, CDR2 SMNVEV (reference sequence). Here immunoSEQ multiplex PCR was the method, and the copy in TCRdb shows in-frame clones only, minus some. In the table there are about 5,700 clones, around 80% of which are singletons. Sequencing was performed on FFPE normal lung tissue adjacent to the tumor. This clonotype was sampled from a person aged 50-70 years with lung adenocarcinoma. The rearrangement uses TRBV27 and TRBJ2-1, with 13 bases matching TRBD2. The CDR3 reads CASSLSSGGPGLAGSVEQFF. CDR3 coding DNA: TGTGCCAGCAGTTTATCCAGTGGGGGGCCGGGACTAGCGGGAAGTGTTGAGCAGTTCTTC.